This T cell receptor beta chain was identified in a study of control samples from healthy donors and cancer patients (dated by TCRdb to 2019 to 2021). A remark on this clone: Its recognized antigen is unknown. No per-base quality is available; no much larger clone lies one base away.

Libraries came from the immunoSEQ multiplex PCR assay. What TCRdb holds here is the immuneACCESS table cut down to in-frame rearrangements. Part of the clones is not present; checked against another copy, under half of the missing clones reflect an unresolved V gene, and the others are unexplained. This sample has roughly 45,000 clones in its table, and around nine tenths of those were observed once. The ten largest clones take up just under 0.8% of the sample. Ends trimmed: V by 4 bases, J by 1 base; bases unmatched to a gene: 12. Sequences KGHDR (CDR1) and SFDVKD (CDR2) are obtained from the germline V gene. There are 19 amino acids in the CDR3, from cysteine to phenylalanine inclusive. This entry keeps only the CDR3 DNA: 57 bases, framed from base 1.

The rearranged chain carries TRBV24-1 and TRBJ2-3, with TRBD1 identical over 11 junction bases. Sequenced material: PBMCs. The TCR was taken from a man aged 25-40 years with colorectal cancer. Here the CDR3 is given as CATSESGTGGYRGTDTQYF. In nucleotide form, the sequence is TGTGCCACCAGTGAATCCGGGACAGGGGGTTACCGAGGCACAGATACGCAGTATTTT.